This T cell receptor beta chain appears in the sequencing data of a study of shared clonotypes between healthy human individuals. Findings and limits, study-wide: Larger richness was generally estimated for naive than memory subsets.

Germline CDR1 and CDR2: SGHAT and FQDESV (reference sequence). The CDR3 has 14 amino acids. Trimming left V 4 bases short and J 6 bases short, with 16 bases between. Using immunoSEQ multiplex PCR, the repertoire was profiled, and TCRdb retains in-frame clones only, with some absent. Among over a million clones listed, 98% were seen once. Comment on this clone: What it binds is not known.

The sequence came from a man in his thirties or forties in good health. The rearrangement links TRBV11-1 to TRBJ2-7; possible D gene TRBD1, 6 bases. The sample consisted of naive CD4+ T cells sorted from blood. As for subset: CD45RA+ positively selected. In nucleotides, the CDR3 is TGTGCCAGCAGCTGGACAGTCTCTCGCTCCGAGCAGTACTTC. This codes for CASSWTVSRSEQYF.